These 21 T cell receptor beta chains share one sample of origin, sequenced in a study of blood T cell repertoires in COVID-19. The repertoire was sequenced with immunoSEQ multiplex PCR; TCRdb's copy has only in-frame clones and lacks some. The sample carries around 170,000 clones, nearly 90% recorded once. The material sequenced was peripheral blood. All receptors derive from a man younger than 35 who had recovered from COVID-19.

The chain couples TRBV29-1 to TRBJ2-5, with 14 bases that match TRBD2. This CDR3 has 18 amino acids. Germline V lookup: CDR1 SQVTM, CDR2 ANQGSEA. The CDR3 protein is CSVVNPSGTSGSKETQYF. The CDR3 DNA is TGCAGTGTAGTAAACCCCTCAGGGACTAGCGGGAGTAAAGAGACCCAGTACTTC. The full variable domain, with the rest looked up from reference TRBV29-1 and TRBJ2-5, is SAVISQKPSRDICQRGTSLTIQCQVDSQVTMMFWYRQQPGQSLTLIATANQGSEATYESGFVIDKFPISRPNLTFSTLTVSNMSPEDSSIYLCSVVNPSGTSGSKETQYFGPGTRLLVL.

The chain employs TRBV6-2 or TRBV6-3 and TRBJ2-2; a possible D gene is TRBD1 (6 bases). CDR1 is MNHEY, CDR2 SVGEGT, per germline. CDR3 size: 14 residues. V was cut by 4 bases and J by 6 bases, with 12 bases left in between. The CDR3 loop reads CASSSPRGPGELFF. As DNA, the CDR3 is TGTGCCAGCAGTTCTCCCAGGGGTCCCGGGGAGCTGTTTTTT.

This chain connects TRBV28 to TRBJ2-5; 7 nucleotides align to TRBD1. The CDR3 runs to 16 residues. In germline, CDR1 is MDHEN, CDR2 SYDVKM. V lost 5 bases to trimming and J lost 3 bases; unmatched junction nucleotides: 12. CDR3 sequence reads: CASSPFPRDSKETQYF. DNA of the CDR3: TGTGCCAGCAGTCCATTCCCCCGGGACAGTAAAGAGACCCAGTACTTC.

The V gene is TRBV4-1, the J gene TRBJ2-1, with TRBD2 matching over 16 bases. Trimming removed 3 bases from V and 4 bases from J; junction bases left unmatched: 6. This CDR3 contains 18 residues. CDR1 and CDR2 (germline): MGHRA, YSYEKL. This chain's CDR3 is CASSHEGLAGGLYNEQFF. CDR3 bases: TGCGCCAGCAGCCATGAGGGACTAGCGGGAGGGTTGTACAATGAGCAGTTCTTC.

The rearrangement links TRBV6-2 or TRBV6-3 to TRBJ2-2, with D perhaps matching TRBD2 (5 bases). Germline assignment: CDR1 MNHEY and CDR2 SVGEGT. This CDR3 region has 13 residues. The V end was cut by 0 bases, the J end by 7 bases, with 6 bases between. In DNA, the CDR3 is TGTGCCAGCAGTTACTCGGGAGTCGGGGAGCTGTTTTTT. Translation gives CASSYSGVGELFF.

This chain uses TRBV28 with TRBJ1-1, with 9 bases that match TRBD1. V was clipped by 7 bases and J by 6 bases; unmatched bases: 15. This CDR3 is 16 amino acids long. Germline CDR1 MDHEN, CDR2 SYDVKM. The CDR3 protein is CASTFLGGQGRAEAFF. The DNA for the CDR3 is TGTGCCAGCACCTTCCTCGGGGGACAGGGCAGGGCTGAAGCTTTCTTT.

This chain joins TRBV29-1 and TRBJ2-3; the D is unclear. The V and J ends lost 4 bases and 2 bases respectively, with 7 bases between them. The CDR3 runs 12 residues. Germline V CDR1 and CDR2: SQVTM, ANQGSEA. This CDR3 reads CSVGDITDTQYF. The DNA for the CDR3 is TGCAGCGTTGGCGATATCACAGATACGCAGTATTTT.

V and J are TRBV6-5 and TRBJ1-1; D may be TRBD1 (6 bases). The CDR3 has 13 amino acids. Germline CDR1 is MNHEY and CDR2 is SVGAGI. Trimming left V 6 bases short and J 5 bases short, with 13 bases between. CDR3 nucleotides: TGTGCCAGCAGGATCGCAACAGGGACTGAAGCTTTCTTT. Amino acids: CASRIATGTEAFF.

The chain is built from TRBV7-9 and TRBJ2-7, with D possibly matching TRBD2 (6 bases). The germline gives CDR1 SEHNR, CDR2 FQNEAQ (reference sequence). Trimming removed 6 bases at V and 4 bases at J, with 16 bases between. CDR3 length: 14 residues. CDR3 region: CASRPGTGGYEQYF. In DNA, the CDR3 is TGTGCCAGCAGACCTGGGACTGGGGGATACGAGCAGTACTTC. Combining the CDR3 with reference TRBV7-9 and TRBJ2-7 gives the whole variable domain DTGVSQNPRHKITKRGQNVTFRCDPISEHNRLYWYRQTLGQGPEFLTYFQNEAQLEKSRLLSDRFSAERPKGSFSTLEIQRTEQGDSAMYLCASRPGTGGYEQYFGPGTRLTVT.

Concerning this clone: One end of the junction does not line up with germline, which may come from a read error. The chain recombines TRBV7-7 with TRBJ2-3; 7 bases align to TRBD1. CDR3 length: 16 amino acids. CDR1 is SSHAT, CDR2 FNYEAQ, per germline (reference sequence). Here the CDR3 DNA reads TGTGCTAGCAGCTTATCCTATGACAGGGGCACAGATACGCAGTATTTT. Translating gives CASSLSYDRGTDTQYF.

This clone was seen only a few times. This chain's CDR3 is CASSPQSGGREQYF. The CDR3 bases are TGCGCCAGCAGCCCCCAATCAGGGGGTCGCGAGCAGTACTTC. The V gene is TRBV4-3, the J gene TRBJ2-7; TRBD1 agrees at 7 bases. This CDR3 is built from 14 residues. Germline V gene lookup returns CDR1 LGHNA and CDR2 YSLEER. V was pared by 4 bases and J by 6 bases, with 9 bases of the junction left unmatched.

The V and J genes are TRBV12-5 and TRBJ1-5; TRBD1 might be the D (6 bases). The CDR3 is made up of 13 amino acids. CDR1 is LGHNT, CDR2 FRNRAP, per germline. Trimming took 6 bases from V and 7 from J, leaving 13 bases between them. DNA of the CDR3: TGTGCTAGTGGCTTACAGGGCTGGCAGCCCCAGCATTTT. Translated, it gives CASGLQGWQPQHF.

V gene TRBV11-2 combines with J gene TRBJ2-1, with 13 nucleotides matching TRBD2. The CDR3 loop spans 14 amino acids. The V segment lost 8 bases and the J segment 7 bases; nucleotides outside the gene matches: 5. Germline CDR1 is SGHAT and CDR2 is FQNNGV. This CDR3 is CASGLAGVRNEQFF. The CDR3, as DNA: TGTGCCAGCGGACTAGCGGGAGTGAGAAATGAGCAGTTCTTC.

The chain joins TRBV19 to TRBJ1-1; 9 positions agree with TRBD1. Germline V gene data show CDR1 as LNHDA and CDR2 as SQIVND (reference sequence). Trimming cost V 6 bases and J 4 bases; bases outside gene matches: 3. The CDR3 is 13 residues long. The DNA for the CDR3 is TGTGCCAGTAGAATGACAGGGGGCACTGAAGCTTTCTTT. Translating it yields CASRMTGGTEAFF.

This chain links TRBV6-5 with TRBJ1-4, with a weak D call TRBD1 (5 bases). The V end lost 10 bases, the J end lost 4 bases, and 19 bases lay between the germline ends. The CDR3 is made up of 15 amino acids. CDR1 MNHEY and CDR2 SVGAGI come from the germline V gene. CDR3 sequence: CATTSGGIDNEKLFF. In nucleotides, the CDR3 is TGTGCCACCACCTCCGGGGGGATAGATAATGAAAAACTGTTTTTT.

V usage is TRBV24-1 and J usage is TRBJ2-4; 8 bases match TRBD1. The CDR3 has 13 residues. J lost 6 bases, V lost 6 bases, and 3 bases had no gene match. Per germline, CDR1 KGHDR and CDR2 SFDVKD. The CDR3 nucleotides read TGTGCCACCAGTATGACAGGGGTAAACATTCAGTACTTC. Amino acids: CATSMTGVNIQYF.

The chain carries TRBV19 and TRBJ2-4; 7 nucleotides match TRBD1. Germline V gene sequence: CDR1 LNHDA, CDR2 SQIVND (reference sequence). J gave up 4 bases and V 6 bases, and 3 bases lay outside the gene matches. The CDR3 is 13 amino acids. The CDR3 sequence is CASSGDRKNIQYF. CDR3 nucleotide sequence: TGTGCCAGTAGCGGGGACAGAAAAAACATTCAGTACTTC.

The rearrangement joins TRBV6-2 or TRBV6-3 to TRBJ2-1; D may be TRBD2 (6 bases). The CDR3 has 11 amino acids. Between the trimmed V and J ends, which lost 4 bases and 12 bases, there was a span of 10 bases. CDR1 MNHEY and CDR2 SVGEGT come from the germline V gene. CDR3 sequence reads: CASSSGAGQFF. CDR3 DNA: TGTGCCAGCAGTTCGGGAGCAGGGCAGTTCTTC.

The CDR3 reads CASTERRDQPQHF. For the CDR3, the DNA is TGTGCCAGCACCGAAAGGAGGGATCAGCCCCAGCATTTT. The chain combines TRBV6-6 with TRBJ1-5; unclear D gene. CDR1 MNHNY and CDR2 SVGAGI come from the germline V gene (reference sequence). Trimming left V 7 bases short and J 5 bases short, with 12 bases between. There are 13 residues in the CDR3.

This clone was seen only once. This rearrangement joins TRBV19 to TRBJ2-7, with 10 positions matching TRBD2. This CDR3 has 14 residues. The germline gives CDR1 LNHDA, CDR2 SQIVND (reference sequence). Unmatched junction bases numbered 5, after V lost 7 bases and J lost 2 bases. The chain's CDR3 is CASKLSGRAYEQYF. The CDR3 DNA reads as TGTGCCAGTAAATTGAGCGGGAGGGCCTACGAGCAGTACTTC.

J is TRBJ1-1 and V is TRBV5-6, with 8 nucleotides matching TRBD1. Looked up from germline, CDR1 is SGHDT and CDR2 is YYEEEE. The J segment lost 10 bases and the V segment lost 4 bases, leaving 3 bases of the junction unmatched. This CDR3 region has 11 residues. The CDR3 nucleotides are TGTGCCAGCAGCGCTACAGGGGGAGCTTTCTTT. This sequence encodes CASSATGGAFF.